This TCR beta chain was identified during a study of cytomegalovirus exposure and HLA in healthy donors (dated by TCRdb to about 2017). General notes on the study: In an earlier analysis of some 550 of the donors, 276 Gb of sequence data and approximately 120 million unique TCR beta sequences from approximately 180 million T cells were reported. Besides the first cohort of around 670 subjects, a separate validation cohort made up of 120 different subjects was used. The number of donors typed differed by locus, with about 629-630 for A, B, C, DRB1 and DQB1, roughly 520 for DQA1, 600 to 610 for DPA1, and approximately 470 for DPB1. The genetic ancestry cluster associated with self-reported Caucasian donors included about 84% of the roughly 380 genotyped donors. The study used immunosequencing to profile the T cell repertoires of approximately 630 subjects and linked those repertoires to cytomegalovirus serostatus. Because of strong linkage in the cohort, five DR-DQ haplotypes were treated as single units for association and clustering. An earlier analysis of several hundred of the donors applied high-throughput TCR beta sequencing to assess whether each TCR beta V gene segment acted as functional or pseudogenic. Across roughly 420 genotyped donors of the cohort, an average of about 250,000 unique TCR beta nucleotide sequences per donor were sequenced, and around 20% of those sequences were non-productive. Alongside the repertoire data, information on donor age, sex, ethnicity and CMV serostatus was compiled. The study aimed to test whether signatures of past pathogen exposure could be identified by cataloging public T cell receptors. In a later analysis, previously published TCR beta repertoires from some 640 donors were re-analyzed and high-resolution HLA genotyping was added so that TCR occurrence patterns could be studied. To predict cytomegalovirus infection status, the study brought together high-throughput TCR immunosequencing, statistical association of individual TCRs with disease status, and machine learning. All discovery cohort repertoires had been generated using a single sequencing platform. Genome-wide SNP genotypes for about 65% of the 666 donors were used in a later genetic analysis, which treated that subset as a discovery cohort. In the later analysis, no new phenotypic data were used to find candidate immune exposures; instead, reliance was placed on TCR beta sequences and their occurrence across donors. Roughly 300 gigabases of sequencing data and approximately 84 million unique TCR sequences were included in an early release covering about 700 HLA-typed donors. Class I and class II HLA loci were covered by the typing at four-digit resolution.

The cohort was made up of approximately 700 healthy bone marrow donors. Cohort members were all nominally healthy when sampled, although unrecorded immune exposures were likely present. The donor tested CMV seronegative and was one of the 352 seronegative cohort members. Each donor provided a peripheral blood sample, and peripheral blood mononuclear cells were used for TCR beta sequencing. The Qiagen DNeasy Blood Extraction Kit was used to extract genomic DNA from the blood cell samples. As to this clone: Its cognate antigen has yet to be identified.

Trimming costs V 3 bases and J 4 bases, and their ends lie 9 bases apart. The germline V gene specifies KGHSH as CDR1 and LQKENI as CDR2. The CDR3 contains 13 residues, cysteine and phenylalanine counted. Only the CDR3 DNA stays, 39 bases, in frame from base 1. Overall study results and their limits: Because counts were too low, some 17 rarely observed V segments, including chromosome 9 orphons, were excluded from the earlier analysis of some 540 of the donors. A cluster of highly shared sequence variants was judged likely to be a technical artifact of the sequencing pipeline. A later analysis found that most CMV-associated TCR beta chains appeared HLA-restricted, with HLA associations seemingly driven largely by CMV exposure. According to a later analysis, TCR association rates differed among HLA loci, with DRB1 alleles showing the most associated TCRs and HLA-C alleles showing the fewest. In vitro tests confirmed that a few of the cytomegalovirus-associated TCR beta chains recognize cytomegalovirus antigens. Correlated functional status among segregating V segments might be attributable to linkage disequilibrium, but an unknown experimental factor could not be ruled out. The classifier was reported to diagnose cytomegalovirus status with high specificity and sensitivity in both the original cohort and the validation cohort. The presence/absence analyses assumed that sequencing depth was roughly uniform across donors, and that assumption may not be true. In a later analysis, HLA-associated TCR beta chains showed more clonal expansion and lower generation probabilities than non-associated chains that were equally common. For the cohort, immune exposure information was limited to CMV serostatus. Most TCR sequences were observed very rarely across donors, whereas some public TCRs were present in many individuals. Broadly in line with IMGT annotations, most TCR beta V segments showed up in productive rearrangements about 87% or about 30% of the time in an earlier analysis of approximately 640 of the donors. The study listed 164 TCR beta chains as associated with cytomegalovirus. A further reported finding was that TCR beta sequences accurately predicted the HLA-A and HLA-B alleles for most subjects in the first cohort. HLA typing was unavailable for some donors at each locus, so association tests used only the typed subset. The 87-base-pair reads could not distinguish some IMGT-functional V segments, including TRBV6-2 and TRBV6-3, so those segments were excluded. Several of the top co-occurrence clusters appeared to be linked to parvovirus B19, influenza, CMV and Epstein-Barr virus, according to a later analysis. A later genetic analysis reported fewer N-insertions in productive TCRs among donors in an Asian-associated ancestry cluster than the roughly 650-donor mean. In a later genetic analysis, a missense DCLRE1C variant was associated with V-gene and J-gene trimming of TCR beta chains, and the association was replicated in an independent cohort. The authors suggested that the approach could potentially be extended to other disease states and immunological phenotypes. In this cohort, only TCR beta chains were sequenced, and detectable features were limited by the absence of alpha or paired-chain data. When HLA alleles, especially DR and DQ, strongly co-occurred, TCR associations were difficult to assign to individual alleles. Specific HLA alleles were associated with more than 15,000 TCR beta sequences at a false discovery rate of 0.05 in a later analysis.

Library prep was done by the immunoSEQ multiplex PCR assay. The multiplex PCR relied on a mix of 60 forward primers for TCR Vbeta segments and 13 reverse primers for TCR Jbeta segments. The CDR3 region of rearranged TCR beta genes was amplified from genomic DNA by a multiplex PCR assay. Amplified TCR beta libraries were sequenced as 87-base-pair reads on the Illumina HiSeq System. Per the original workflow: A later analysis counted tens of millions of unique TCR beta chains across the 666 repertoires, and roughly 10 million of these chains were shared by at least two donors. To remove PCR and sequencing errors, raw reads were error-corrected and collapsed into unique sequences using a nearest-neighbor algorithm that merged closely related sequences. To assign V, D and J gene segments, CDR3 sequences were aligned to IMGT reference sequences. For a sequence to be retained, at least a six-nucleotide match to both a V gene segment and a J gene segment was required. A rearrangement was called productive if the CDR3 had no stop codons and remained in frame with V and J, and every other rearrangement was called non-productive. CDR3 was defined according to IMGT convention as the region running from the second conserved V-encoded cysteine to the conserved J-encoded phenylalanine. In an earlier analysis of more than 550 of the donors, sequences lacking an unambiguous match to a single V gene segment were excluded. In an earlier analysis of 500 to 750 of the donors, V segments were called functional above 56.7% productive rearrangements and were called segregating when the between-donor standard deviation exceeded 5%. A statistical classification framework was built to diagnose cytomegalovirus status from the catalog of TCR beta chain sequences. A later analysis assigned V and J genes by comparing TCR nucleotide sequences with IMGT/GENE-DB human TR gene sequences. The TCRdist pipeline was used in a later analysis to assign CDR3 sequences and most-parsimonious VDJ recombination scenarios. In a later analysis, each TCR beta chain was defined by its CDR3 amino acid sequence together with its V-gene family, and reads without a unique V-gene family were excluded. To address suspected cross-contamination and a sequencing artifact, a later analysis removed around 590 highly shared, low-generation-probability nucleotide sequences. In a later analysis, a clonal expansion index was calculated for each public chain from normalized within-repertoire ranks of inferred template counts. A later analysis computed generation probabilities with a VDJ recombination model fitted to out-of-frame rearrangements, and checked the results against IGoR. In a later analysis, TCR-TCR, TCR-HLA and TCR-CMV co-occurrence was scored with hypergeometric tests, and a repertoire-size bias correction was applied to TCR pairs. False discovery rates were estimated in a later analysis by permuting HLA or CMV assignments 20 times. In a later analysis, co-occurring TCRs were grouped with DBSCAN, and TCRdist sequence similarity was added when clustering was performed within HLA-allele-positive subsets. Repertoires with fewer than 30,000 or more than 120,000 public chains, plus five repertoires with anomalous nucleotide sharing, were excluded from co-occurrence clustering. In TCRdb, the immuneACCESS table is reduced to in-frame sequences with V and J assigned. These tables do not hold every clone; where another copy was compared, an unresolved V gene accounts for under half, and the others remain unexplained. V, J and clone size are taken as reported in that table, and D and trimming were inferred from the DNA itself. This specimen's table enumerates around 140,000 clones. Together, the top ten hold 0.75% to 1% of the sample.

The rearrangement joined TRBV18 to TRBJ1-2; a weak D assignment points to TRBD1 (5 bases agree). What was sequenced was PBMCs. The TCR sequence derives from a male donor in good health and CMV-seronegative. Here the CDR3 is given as CASSPGGIYGYTF. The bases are TGTGCCAGCTCACCGGGGGGTATCTATGGCTACACCTTC.